One and the same sample provided the 13 T cell receptor beta chains below, sequenced in a study of radiation and T cells in renal cell carcinoma. Specified time point: blood 2 weeks post-SBRT. Treatment meaning: 15 Gy SBRT to primary tumor, nephrectomy 4 weeks later. Generated by immunoSEQ multiplex PCR, the TCRdb table keeps only in-frame clones and is missing some. This table holds some 75,000 clones, around 80% found once. Material: blood, obtained from a patient whose treatment included radiotherapy and nephrectomy. Receptor source: a man between 60 and 70 years old with renal cell carcinoma.

V and J are TRBV18 and TRBJ2-1; D gene ambiguous. The CDR3 runs 15 residues. Germline V gene data show CDR1 as KGHSH and CDR2 as LQKENI. Deletions cut 2 bases from V and 1 base from J, with 9 bases between. The CDR3 DNA sequence: TGTGCCAGCTCACCAACACAGCAATCCTACAATGAGCAGTTCTTC. Translation gives CASSPTQQSYNEQFF.

The chain links TRBV6-1 to TRBJ1-5; 7 nucleotides agree with TRBD1. Germline V gene data show CDR1 as MNHNS and CDR2 as SASEGT. This CDR3 contains 16 residues. V shed 3 bases and J 2 bases; nucleotides not matched to a gene: 7. Here the CDR3 DNA reads TGTGCCAGCAGTGATCCCGGGGGGACAGGCAATCAGCCCCAGCATTTT. Translated: CASSDPGGTGNQPQHF.

V and J are TRBV19 and TRBJ2-5; D gene uncertain. The CDR3 spans 13 residues. The V gene's germline CDR1 is LNHDA and CDR2 SQIVND (reference sequence). V lost 4 bases and J lost 5, with 11 bases in between. In DNA, the CDR3 is TGTGCCAGTAGTAATTCGGAGTGGGAGACCCAGTACTTC. Amino acid sequence: CASSNSEWETQYF.

This sequence joins TRBV9 and TRBJ2-5; D remains unclear. This CDR3 comprises 14 residues. Deletions cut 0 bases from V and 1 base from J, with 7 bases between. The germline V gene encodes CDR1 SGDLS and CDR2 YYNGEE. CDR3 in amino acids: CASSVAGIQETQYF. The DNA of the CDR3 is TGTGCCAGCAGCGTAGCGGGTATCCAAGAGACCCAGTACTTC.

This clone was seen a handful of times. The chain couples TRBV7-2 to TRBJ2-1; 15 bases match TRBD2. The V and J ends lost 1 base and 11 bases, in that order; junction bases with no gene match: 6. CDR3 length: 16 residues. The germline V gene has CDR1 SGHTA and CDR2 FQGNSA. DNA of the CDR3: TGTGCCAGCAGCTTAGGGCGGACTAGCGGGAGGGCCCAGCAGTTCTTC. Amino acids: CASSLGRTSGRAQQFF. The whole variable domain, filled in from reference TRBV7-2 and TRBJ2-1, reads GAGVSQSPSNKVTEKGKDVELRCDPISGHTALYWYRQSLGQGLEFLIYFQGNSAPDKSGLPSDRFSAERTGGSVSTLTIQRTQQEDSAVYLCASSLGRTSGRAQQFFGPGTRLTVL.

This clone has just one count. The chain is built from TRBV11-1 and TRBJ2-7, with D unresolved. Germline-derived CDR1 and CDR2 are SGHAT and FQDESV (reference sequence). Trimming shortened V by 5 bases and J by 1 base, and 12 bases separated the two germline ends. This CDR3 comprises 14 residues. The CDR3 is CASSPLQASYEQYF. CDR3 nucleotide sequence: TGTGCCAGCAGCCCTCTCCAGGCTTCCTACGAGCAGTACTTC.

The chain recombines TRBV2 with TRBJ1-5, with D uncertain. V lost 8 bases and J lost 0, with 11 bases in between. The CDR3 sequence is 14 residues long. Germline-derived CDR1 and CDR2 are SNHLY and FYNNEI. In DNA form, the CDR3 reads TGTGCCAGCGAATGGCGGTATAGCAATCAGCCCCAGCATTTT. Translated: CASEWRYSNQPQHF. The variable domain in full, completed from reference TRBV2 and TRBJ1-5, reads EPEVTQTPSHQVTQMGQEVILRCVPISNHLYFYWYRQILGQKVEFLVSFYNNEISEKSEIFDDQFSVERPDGSNFTLKIRSTKLEDSAMYFCASEWRYSNQPQHFGDGTRLSIL.

The rearrangement uses TRBV10-2 and TRBJ2-7, with D perhaps TRBD1 (6 bases). Trimming removed 7 bases from V and 0 bases from J, with 10 bases in between. The CDR3 has 13 residues. Per germline, CDR1 WSHSY and CDR2 SAAADI. CDR3: CASNRDDSYEQYF. CDR3 sequence (DNA): TGCGCCAGCAACAGGGACGACTCCTACGAGCAGTACTTC.

The chain has TRBV6-4 and TRBJ2-3; no definite D call. The V end was cut by 6 bases, the J end by 0 bases, with 7 bases between. Germline V gene data show CDR1 as MRHNA and CDR2 as SNTAGT. The CDR3 covers 13 residues. For the CDR3, the DNA is TGTGCCAGCAGAGCCTCTAGCACAGATACGCAGTATTTT. Translation gives CASRASSTDTQYF.

V usage is TRBV9 and J usage is TRBJ2-7; 12 nucleotides line up with TRBD2. CDR1 and CDR2 (germline): SGDLS, YYNGEE. This CDR3 is built from 14 residues. With 4 bases clipped from V and 6 bases from J, the junction kept 5 bases outside the gene matches. CDR3 region: CASSPLLAGGEQYF. Here the CDR3 DNA reads TGTGCCAGCAGCCCGCTACTAGCGGGAGGCGAGCAGTACTTC. The whole variable domain, filled in from reference TRBV9 and TRBJ2-7, reads DSGVTQTPKHLITATGQRVTLRCSPRSGDLSVYWYQQSLDQGLQFLIQYYNGEERAKGNILERFSAQQFPDLHSELNLSSLELGDSALYFCASSPLLAGGEQYFGPGTRLTVT.

The genes are TRBV5-6 and TRBJ1-4, with 7 bases that match TRBD1. CDR3 length: 18 amino acids. The germline V gene has CDR1 SGHDT and CDR2 YYEEEE. J lost 3 bases, V lost 5 bases, and 16 bases had no gene match. Here the CDR3 DNA reads TGTGCCAGCAGATTTCGACTATTGGACAGGAGCTCTAATGAAAAACTGTTTTTT. Amino acids: CASRFRLLDRSSNEKLFF.

The V gene is TRBV5-1, the J gene TRBJ2-5; D possibly corresponds to TRBD2 (5 bases). The germline V and J ends were trimmed by 0 bases and 1 base, with 7 bases remaining between them. The germline gives CDR1 SGHRS, CDR2 YFSETQ. This CDR3 region has 14 residues. The DNA of the CDR3 is TGCGCCAGCAGCTTGGCCGGGGTCCAAGAGACCCAGTACTTC. It yields the protein CASSLAGVQETQYF.

The chain uses TRBV28 and TRBJ2-7; D not resolved. V was shortened by 4 bases and J by 4 bases, with 20 bases between the two germline ends. The V gene's germline CDR1 is MDHEN and CDR2 SYDVKM. The CDR3 has 16 residues. This CDR3 is CASSSYLLFDGYEQYF. CDR3 nucleotide sequence: TGTGCCAGCAGTTCCTATCTCCTATTTGACGGGTACGAGCAGTACTTC.